One sample yielded the 9 T cell receptor beta chains listed below, sequenced in a study of vaccination effects on CD4 cells after COVID-19. TCRdb's copy holds only in-frame clones and misses some; the assay was immunoSEQ multiplex PCR. The sample lists roughly 30,000 clones, over 65% occurring once. Before any sequencing was done, the ViraFEST assay used viral peptide pools to expand antigen-specific CD4+ T cells. Culture lasted about 10 days before CD4+ T cell isolation. Each participant was given two doses of one vaccine (BNT162b2 or mRNA-1273). These receptors lack a known antigen. The sample in question was CD4+ T cells from PBMCs cultured with HCoV-NL63 spike peptides, obtained after COVID-19 vaccination. The receptor set was obtained from a human donor who received a COVID-19 vaccine.

V usage is TRBV3-1 (or the pseudogene TRBV3-2) and J usage is TRBJ2-7; the match to TRBD2 covers 7 bases. CDR3 length equals 13 residues. After removal of 8 bases from V and 3 bases from J, the junction contained 7 bases not matched to a gene. Germline lookup yields CDR1 LGHDT and CDR2 YNNKEL (reference sequence). This chain's CDR3 is CASRETSDYEQYF. The CDR3 region has the DNA TGTGCCAGCCGAGAAACTAGCGACTACGAGCAGTACTTC.

The chain recombines TRBV7-9 with TRBJ1-4; D unresolved. V dropped 5 bases and J dropped 5 bases, with 15 bases sitting between them. This CDR3 contains 15 residues. Per the germline V gene, CDR1 is SEHNR and CDR2 is FQNEAQ (reference sequence). In DNA, the CDR3 is TGTGCCAGCAGCCTACGCCAGGAAAAGAATGAAAAACTGTTTTTT. Its protein is CASSLRQEKNEKLFF.

This chain joins TRBV24-1 and TRBJ1-1, with 8 bases matching TRBD1. Germline loops: CDR1 KGHDR, CDR2 SFDVKD. The J segment lost 0 bases and the V segment lost 7 bases, leaving 9 bases of the junction unmatched. The CDR3 is 16 amino acids. Here the CDR3 reads CATRDGQGHMNTEAFF. DNA for the CDR3: TGTGCCACCAGGGATGGACAGGGACACATGAACACTGAAGCTTTCTTT.

The V call is TRBV9, the J call TRBJ2-1, with a possible D match to TRBD2 (8 bases). Germline V gives CDR1 SGDLS, CDR2 YYNGEE. Trimming pared 3 bases from V and 1 base from J, leaving 20 bases between. The CDR3 covers 18 residues. CDR3 sequence: CASSEPRGRGASYNEQFF. The CDR3 DNA sequence: TGTGCCAGCAGCGAGCCGAGGGGGCGGGGGGCTTCCTACAATGAGCAGTTCTTC.

The CDR3 DNA follows: TGTGCCAGCAGCCAAGCTGGGACTAGCGGGAGCTCCTACAATGAGCAGTTCTTC. It is translated as CASSQAGTSGSSYNEQFF. V gene TRBV3-1 (or the pseudogene TRBV3-2) combines with J gene TRBJ2-1; 14 bases agree with TRBD2. The junction had 2 bases not matched to a gene; V was cut back by 1 base and J by 0 bases. The CDR3 totals 18 residues. The germline V gene has CDR1 LGHDT and CDR2 YNNKEL (reference sequence).

The genes are TRBV6-1 and TRBJ2-5; 11 bases align to TRBD2. The CDR3 length is 15 residues. V shed 2 bases and J 4 bases; nucleotides not matched to a gene: 3. CDR1 and CDR2 (germline): MNHNS, SASEGT. The CDR3 reads CASSELAGGPETQYF. The CDR3 DNA reads as TGTGCCAGCAGTGAATTAGCGGGGGGGCCAGAGACCCAGTACTTC.

This clone was seen only a few times. The chain links TRBV6-6 to TRBJ2-7; D might be TRBD2 (6 bases). The CDR3 consists of 15 residues. Germline assignment: CDR1 MNHNY and CDR2 SVGAGI (reference sequence). Trimming took off 2 bases at V and 7 bases at J, with 18 bases between the two ends. The CDR3 loop is CASSYGTPSGGEQYF. CDR3 sequence (DNA): TGTGCCAGCAGTTACGGAACTCCGAGTGGGGGGGAGCAGTACTTC.

The chain carries TRBV18 and TRBJ2-7; no clear D. The CDR3 length is 13 residues. Germline V gives CDR1 KGHSH, CDR2 LQKENI. The ends were cut back, 3 bases at V and 2 bases at J, with 8 bases in the middle. For the CDR3, the DNA is TGTGCCAGCTCACCCTCACTAACCTACGAGCAGTACTTC. This gives the protein CASSPSLTYEQYF.

The chain joins TRBV30 to TRBJ1-1; D is unclear. The CDR3 spans 12 residues. The V gene lost 5 bases and the J gene lost 4 bases, with 11 bases spanning the gap. CDR1 GTSNPN and CDR2 SVGIG come from the germline V gene (reference sequence). The CDR3 here is CAWATGITEAFF. In DNA, the CDR3 is TGTGCCTGGGCTACGGGCATCACTGAAGCTTTCTTT. The full variable domain, rest sourced from reference TRBV30 and TRBJ1-1, is SQTIHQWPATLVQPVGSPLSLECTVEGTSNPNLYWYRQAAGRGLQLLFYSVGIGQISSEVPQNLSASRPQDRQFILSSKKLLLSDSGFYLCAWATGITEAFFGQGTRLTVV.